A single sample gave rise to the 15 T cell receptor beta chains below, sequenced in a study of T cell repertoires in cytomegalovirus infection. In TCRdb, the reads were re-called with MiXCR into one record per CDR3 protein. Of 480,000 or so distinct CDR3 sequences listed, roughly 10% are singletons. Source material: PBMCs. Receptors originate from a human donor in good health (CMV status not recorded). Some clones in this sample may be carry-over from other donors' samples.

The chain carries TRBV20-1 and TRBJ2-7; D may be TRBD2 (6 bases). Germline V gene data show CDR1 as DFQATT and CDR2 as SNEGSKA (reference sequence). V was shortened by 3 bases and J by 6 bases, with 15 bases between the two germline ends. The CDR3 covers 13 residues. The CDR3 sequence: CSARAGRWGEQYF. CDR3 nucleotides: TGCAGTGCTAGGGCAGGGAGGTGGGGCGAGCAGTACTTC.

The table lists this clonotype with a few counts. CDR3 coding DNA: TGTGCCAGCAGTTTGTTTAGGAATGAAAAACTGTTTTTT. The encoded protein is CASSLFRNEKLFF. The V call is TRBV12-3 or TRBV12-4, the J call TRBJ1-4; D is undetermined. V was pared by 3 bases and J by 5 bases, with 7 bases between. The CDR3 extends over 13 amino acids.

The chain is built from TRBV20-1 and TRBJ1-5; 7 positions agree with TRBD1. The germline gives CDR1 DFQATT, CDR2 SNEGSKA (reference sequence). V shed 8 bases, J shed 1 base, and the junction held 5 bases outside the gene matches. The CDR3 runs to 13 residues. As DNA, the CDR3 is TGCAGTTACTCCAGGGGGAGCAATCAGCCCCAGCATTTT. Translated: CSYSRGSNQPQHF.

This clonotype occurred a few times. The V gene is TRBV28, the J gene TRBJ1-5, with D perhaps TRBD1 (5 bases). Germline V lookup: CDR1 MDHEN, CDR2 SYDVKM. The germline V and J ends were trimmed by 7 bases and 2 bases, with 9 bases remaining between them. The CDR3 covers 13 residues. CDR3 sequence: CASIPGGNQPQHF. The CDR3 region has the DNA TGTGCCAGCATCCCGGGGGGCAATCAGCCCCAGCATTTT.

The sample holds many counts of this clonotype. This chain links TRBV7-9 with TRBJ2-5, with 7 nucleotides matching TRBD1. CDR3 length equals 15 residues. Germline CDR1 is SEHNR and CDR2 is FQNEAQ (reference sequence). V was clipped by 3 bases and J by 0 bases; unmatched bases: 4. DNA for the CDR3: TGTGCCAGCAGCTTGCCCAGGGGGAACCAAGAGACCCAGTACTTC. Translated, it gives CASSLPRGNQETQYF.

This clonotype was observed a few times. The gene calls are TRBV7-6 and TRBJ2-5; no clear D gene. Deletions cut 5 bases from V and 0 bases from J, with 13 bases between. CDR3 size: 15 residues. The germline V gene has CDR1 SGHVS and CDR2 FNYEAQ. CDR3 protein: CASSPVGSYQETQYF. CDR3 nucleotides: TGTGCCAGCAGCCCTGTAGGAAGCTACCAAGAGACCCAGTACTTC. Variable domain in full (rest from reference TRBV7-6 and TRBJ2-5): GAGVSQSPRYKVTKRGQDVALRCDPISGHVSLYWYRQALGQGPEFLTYFNYEAQQDKSGLPNDRFSAERPEGSISTLTIQRTEQRDSAMYRCASSPVGSYQETQYFGPGTRLLVL.

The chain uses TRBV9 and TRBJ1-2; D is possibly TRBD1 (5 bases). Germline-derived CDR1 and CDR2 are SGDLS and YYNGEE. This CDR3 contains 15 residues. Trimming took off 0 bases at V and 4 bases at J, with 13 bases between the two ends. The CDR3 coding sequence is TGTGCCAGCAGCGTAGTGGCAGGGTCAGGCTATGGCTACACCTTC. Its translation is CASSVVAGSGYGYTF.

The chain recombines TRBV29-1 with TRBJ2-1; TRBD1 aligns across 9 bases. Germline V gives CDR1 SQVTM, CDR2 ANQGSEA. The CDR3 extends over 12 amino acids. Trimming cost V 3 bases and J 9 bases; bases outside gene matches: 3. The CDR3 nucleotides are TGCAGCGTTGACCGGACAGGGGCTGAGCAGTTCTTC. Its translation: CSVDRTGAEQFF.

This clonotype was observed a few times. The CDR3 DNA sequence: TGTGCCAGCATCAAAACAGGGGGCGGCACCGGGGAGCTGTTTTTT. Its translation is CASIKTGGGTGELFF. The chain employs TRBV6-5 and TRBJ2-2; 9 nucleotides agree with TRBD1. Germline-derived CDR1 and CDR2 are MNHEY and SVGAGI. The CDR3 extends over 15 amino acids. The J segment lost 4 bases and the V segment lost 7 bases, leaving 7 bases of the junction unmatched.

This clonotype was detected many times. The CDR3: CASSLGSTGNQPQHF. The CDR3, as DNA: TGTGCCAGCAGCTTAGGATCGACAGGGAATCAGCCCCAGCATTTT. The rearrangement links TRBV7-9 to TRBJ1-5, with 7 nucleotides matching TRBD1. The germline gives CDR1 SEHNR, CDR2 FQNEAQ (reference sequence). The V segment lost 1 base and the J segment 4 bases; nucleotides outside the gene matches: 4. The CDR3 totals 15 residues.

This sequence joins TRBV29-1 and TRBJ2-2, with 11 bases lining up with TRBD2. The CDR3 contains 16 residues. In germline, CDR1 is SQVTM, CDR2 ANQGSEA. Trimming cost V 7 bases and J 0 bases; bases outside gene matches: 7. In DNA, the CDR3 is TGCAGCGGGACGACTAGCGGGGTACCGAACACCGGGGAGCTGTTTTTT. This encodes CSGTTSGVPNTGELFF.

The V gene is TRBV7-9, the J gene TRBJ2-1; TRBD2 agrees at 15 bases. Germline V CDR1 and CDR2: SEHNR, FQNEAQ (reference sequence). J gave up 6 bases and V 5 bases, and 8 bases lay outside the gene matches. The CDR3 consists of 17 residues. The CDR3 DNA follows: TGTGCCAGCAGCCCGGGACTAGCGGGGGGATTCAGCAATGAGCAGTTCTTC. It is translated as CASSPGLAGGFSNEQFF.

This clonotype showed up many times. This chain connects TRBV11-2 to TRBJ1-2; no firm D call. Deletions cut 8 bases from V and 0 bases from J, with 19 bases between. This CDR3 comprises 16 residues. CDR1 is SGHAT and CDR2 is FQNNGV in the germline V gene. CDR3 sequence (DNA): TGTGCCAGCGGGGAGGACTTTATCCCTTCTAACTATGGCTACACCTTC. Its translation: CASGEDFIPSNYGYTF.

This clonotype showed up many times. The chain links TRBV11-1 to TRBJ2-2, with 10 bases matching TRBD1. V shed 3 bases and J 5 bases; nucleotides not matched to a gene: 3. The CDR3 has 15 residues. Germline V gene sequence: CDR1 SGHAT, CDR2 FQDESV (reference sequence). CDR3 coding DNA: TGTGCCAGCAGCTTCCGGACAGGGGGGACCGGGGAGCTGTTTTTT. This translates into CASSFRTGGTGELFF.

This chain's CDR3 is CASSRAGEWTEAFF. The CDR3 region has the DNA TGTGCCAGTTCCCGGGCAGGGGAGTGGACTGAAGCTTTCTTT. This chain uses TRBV19 with TRBJ1-1; D is perhaps TRBD1 (6 bases). The CDR3 loop spans 14 amino acids. V was shortened by 8 bases and J by 5 bases, with 18 bases between the two germline ends. CDR1 is LNHDA, CDR2 SQIVND, per germline (reference sequence).